In this sample, the clone carrying this T cell receptor (beta chain) turned up once. The CDR3 has 13 residues. The J segment lost 9 bases and the V segment lost 6 bases, leaving 4 bases of the junction unmatched. The source of the sample is a study of blood T cell repertoires in COVID-19. As for the study in general: Collection of acute and convalescent COVID-19 samples took place in the United States, Italy and Spain. T cells, B-cell-depleted T cells, or PBMCs provided the cDNA or gDNA that served as material.

Clones were read by immunoSEQ multiplex PCR, and TCRdb kept only the in-frame ones, dropping some. There are roughly 48,000 clones in the sample; around four fifths occur only once, and 5.2% lies in the top ten. The TCR was taken from a human donor in a cohort sampled during active COVID-19. Material for sequencing was peripheral blood. The chain is built from TRBV12-3 or TRBV12-4 and TRBJ2-1, with 11 bases fitting TRBD2. In DNA form, the CDR3 reads TGTGCCAGCAGAATAGCGGGGGGGCGTGAGCAGTTCTTC. Its translation: CASRIAGGREQFF.